Listed here is a single T cell receptor beta chain. Its antigen is unknown. A second roughly 6 to 11 cycle PCR used barcoded and J-beta primers. TCRdb re-derived calls from the 5' RACE reads in MiXCR, one entry per CDR3 protein. The repertoire consists of under 1,000,000 distinct CDR3 sequences, with about 47% occurring once and the leading ten covering over 15%. The sample is drawn from a study of blood T cells in healthy people across ages. Broader study findings: Higher diversity and more naive CD4+ cells were features of long-lived donors, compared to aged donors.

The sequence was collected from a man aged 80 or over in good health. Sequenced input: blood.

As DNA, the CDR3 is TGCAGTGCCGCGGGACTAGCGGGAAATGAGCAGTACTTC. The encoded protein is CSAAGLAGNEQYF. The chain recombines TRBV20-1 with TRBJ2-7, with TRBD2 identical over 13 bases. Germline V gene data show CDR1 as DFQATT and CDR2 as SNEGSKA (reference sequence). The trim removed 6 bases at V and 7 bases at J, leaving 6 bases unmatched. This CDR3 has 13 residues.